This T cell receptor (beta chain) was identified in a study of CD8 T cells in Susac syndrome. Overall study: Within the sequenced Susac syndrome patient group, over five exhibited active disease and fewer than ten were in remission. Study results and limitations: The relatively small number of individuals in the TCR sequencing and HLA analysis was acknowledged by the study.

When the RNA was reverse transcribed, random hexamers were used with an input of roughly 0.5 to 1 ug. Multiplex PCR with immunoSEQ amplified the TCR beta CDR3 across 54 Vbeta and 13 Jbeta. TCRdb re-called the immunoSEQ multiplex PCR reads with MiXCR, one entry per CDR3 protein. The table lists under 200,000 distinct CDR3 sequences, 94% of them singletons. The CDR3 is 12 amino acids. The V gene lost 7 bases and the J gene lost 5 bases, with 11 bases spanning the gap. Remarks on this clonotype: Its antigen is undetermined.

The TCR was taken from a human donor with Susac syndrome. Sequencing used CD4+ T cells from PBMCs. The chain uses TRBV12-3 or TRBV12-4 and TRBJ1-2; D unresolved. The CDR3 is CASTPDGYGYTF. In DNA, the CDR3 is TGTGCCAGCACCCCGGACGGTTATGGCTACACCTTC.